This T cell receptor beta chain came from a study of CD8 T cells in ankylosing spondylitis. Study-wide points: Reported data indicate significant enrichment of disease-linked clones within matched ankylosing spondylitis synovial fluid.

This clonotype was counted many times. No antigen is known for it. TCRdb reprocessed the 5' RACE reads via MiXCR and lists one record per CDR3 protein. The sample holds 200,000 to 250,000 distinct CDR3 sequences, under 12% seen once. V was cut by 3 bases and J by 6 bases, with 17 bases left in between. CDR1 and CDR2 from the germline V gene are DFQATT and SNEGSKA (reference sequence). This CDR3 has 14 amino acids. The sequence was obtained from a male donor with ankylosing spondylitis or in good health (not recorded which). Sequenced sample: blood, either unsorted or a sorted T cell fraction (not recorded which). The chain joins TRBV20-1 to TRBJ1-1; D is unclear. The CDR3 bases are TGCAGTGCTAGCGTCCTCTCAATCAACGCTGAAGCTTTCTTT. Translating it yields CSASVLSINAEAFF.